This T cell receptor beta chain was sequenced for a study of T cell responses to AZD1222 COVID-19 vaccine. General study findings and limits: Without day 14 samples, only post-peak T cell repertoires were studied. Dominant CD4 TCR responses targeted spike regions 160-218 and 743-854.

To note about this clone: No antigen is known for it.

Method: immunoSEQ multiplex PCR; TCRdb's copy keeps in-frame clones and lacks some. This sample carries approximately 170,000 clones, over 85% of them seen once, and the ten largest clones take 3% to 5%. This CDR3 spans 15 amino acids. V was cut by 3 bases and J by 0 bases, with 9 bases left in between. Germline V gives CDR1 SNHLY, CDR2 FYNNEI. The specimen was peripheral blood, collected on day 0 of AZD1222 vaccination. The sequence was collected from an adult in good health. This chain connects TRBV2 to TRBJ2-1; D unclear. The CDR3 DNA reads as TGTGCCAGCAGTGACCCCCAGAGCTCCTACAATGAGCAGTTCTTC. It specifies CASSDPQSSYNEQFF.